This TCR beta chain was profiled in a study of T cells in Graves' hyperthyroidism and ophthalmopathy. The CDR3 regions of TCR beta were amplified from RNA transcripts. The TCR CDR3 was amplified in a first-round RT-PCR using the HTBI primer set. TCRdb independently ran MiXCR on the multiplex PCR reads; one entry per CDR3 protein. Of 450,000 to 700,000 distinct CDR3 sequences listed, around 46% are singletons. As concerns this clonotype: Its antigen is not identified. This clone may be a read error of a much larger clone one base away. The conserved phenylalanine or tryptophan is not found at the CDR3 terminus, so this likely reflects a read error.

Overall study findings and caveats: Most thyroid-expanded clonotypes above 0.001 were also found in blood. Classification by a 13 V-J model distinguished ophthalmopathy from stable hyperthyroidism.

This CDR3 comprises 16 residues. Germline assignment: CDR1 SGHTA and CDR2 FQGTGA. The material sequenced was peripheral blood or thyroid tissue (not recorded which). This TCR derives from an adult woman with Graves' disease, either hyperthyroidism or ophthalmopathy (not recorded which). V and J are TRBV7-3 and TRBJ2-7, with 7 bases matching TRBD1. CDR3 sequence reads: CASSRGRGNKIYEQYL. The CDR3 nucleotides are TGCGCCAGCAGCCGGGGCAGGGGGAATAAGATTTACGAGCAGTACCTC.